This entry describes one TCR beta chain. In germline, CDR1 is MNHEY, CDR2 SMNVEV (reference sequence). Germline trimming cut 3 bases from V and 8 bases from J; bases unmatched to any gene: 0. This CDR3 comprises 12 residues. In the original analysis: Scientists estimated how many nucleated cells there were by amplifying reference gene primers. Clones were read by immunoSEQ multiplex PCR, and TCRdb kept only the in-frame ones, dropping some. V, J and clone size derive from that table, while D and trimming were established from the DNA sequence. Of under 300,000 clones listed, 80% to 90% were seen once; the top ten hold under 2.5%. The data originate from a study of blood T cell repertoires in COVID-19. Study background: Some COVID-19 samples were acute and others convalescent; all came from the United States, Italy and Spain. From T cells, B-cell-depleted T cells, or PBMCs came the material, which was cDNA or gDNA.

Ages ranged from about 18 to 89 years, with residence in 24 US areas. The rearrangement uses TRBV27 and TRBJ2-1, with 8 bases lining up with TRBD1. What was sequenced was PBMCs or T cells enriched from blood (not recorded which). This clonotype was obtained from a woman between 45 and 60 years old who had recovered from COVID-19. CDR3 loop: CASSLGQDEQFF. CDR3 bases: TGTGCCAGCAGTTTGGGACAGGATGAGCAGTTCTTC.